Presented here are 10 T cell receptor beta chains from one specimen sequenced in a study of T-cell reconstitution after alpha-beta-depleted transplantation in children. TCRbeta library preparation incorporated unique molecular identifiers. TCRdb re-called the PCR reads through MiXCR, storing one row per CDR3 protein. The data hold roughly 120,000 distinct CDR3 sequences, with under 30% observed a single time. Material: PBMCs, mostly from graft donor cells, obtained 180 days after TCRalphabeta/CD19-depleted stem cell transplant. The receptors here all came from a male patient between 2 and 15 years old who had a stem cell transplant for chronic granulomatous disease, so the T cells may come from the graft donor.

V and J are TRBV12-3 or TRBV12-4 and TRBJ2-7, with D possibly called TRBD1 or TRBD2 (5 bases each). V lost 6 bases to trimming and J lost 3 bases, with 15 bases between them. The CDR3 runs 14 residues. The CDR3 sequence: CASSRAGANYEQYF. In DNA, the CDR3 is TGTGCCAGCAGCCGAGCCGGGGCCAACTACGAGCAGTACTTC.

This clonotype was seen repeatedly, ten times or more. The chain has TRBV12-3 or TRBV12-4 and TRBJ2-7; 12 bases align to TRBD1. The CDR3 length is 15 residues. J lost 4 bases, V lost 6 bases, and 7 bases had no gene match. CDR3 DNA: TGTGCCAGCAGAGAAGGGACAGGGGGCTGGTACGAGCAGTACTTC. Protein: CASREGTGGWYEQYF.

This clonotype was recorded many times. The chain combines TRBV29-1 with TRBJ2-1; 7 nucleotides line up with TRBD1. This CDR3 is built from 16 residues. Germline V gene data show CDR1 as SQVTM and CDR2 as ANQGSEA. With V trimmed by 6 bases and J by 2 bases, 13 bases remained unmatched. The CDR3: CSVSPTGSPTYNEQFF. The DNA for the CDR3 is TGCAGCGTCTCCCCGACAGGGAGTCCTACCTACAATGAGCAGTTCTTC.

This clonotype was recorded many times. V gene TRBV20-1 combines with J gene TRBJ1-5; D unclear. CDR1 and CDR2 from the germline V gene are DFQATT and SNEGSKA (reference sequence). Trimming pared 1 base from V and 9 bases from J, leaving 13 bases between. The CDR3 is 13 amino acids. CDR3 sequence reads: CSARGNSEAPQHF. The CDR3 bases are TGCAGTGCTAGAGGCAACTCCGAGGCGCCCCAGCATTTT.

This clonotype was seen at least ten times. V is TRBV24-1 and J is TRBJ2-6, with D possibly TRBD2 on 5 matching bases. Germline V lookup: CDR1 KGHDR, CDR2 SFDVKD. Trimming took off 4 bases at V and 3 bases at J, with 9 bases between the two ends. The CDR3 has 15 amino acids. The CDR3 bases are TGTGCCACCAGTGAACGGGGTCGTGGGGCCAACGTCCTGACTTTC. It specifies CATSERGRGANVLTF.

This clonotype was seen at least ten times. The chain employs TRBV3-1 and TRBJ2-1; a weak D match, TRBD2 (6 bases). There are 14 residues in the CDR3. Looked up from germline, CDR1 is LGHDT and CDR2 is YNNKEL (reference sequence). With 4 bases removed from V and 3 bases from J, the gap between germline ends came to 10 bases. The DNA of the CDR3 is TGTGCCAGCAGCCCTCGGCGGGGCTACAATGAGCAGTTCTTC. Translation: CASSPRRGYNEQFF.

This clonotype was seen ten or more times. CDR3 amino acids: CASSLASLAGTDTQYF. The CDR3 coding sequence is TGCGCCAGCAGCTTGGCCTCCCTAGCGGGCACAGATACGCAGTATTTT. The chain joins TRBV5-1 to TRBJ2-3, with 7 bases aligning to TRBD2. Germline V lookup: CDR1 SGHRS, CDR2 YFSETQ. Losses at the gene ends were 0 bases for V and 1 base for J; bases not matched to a gene: 5. CDR3 length: 16 amino acids.

This clonotype has a handful of counts. The chain carries TRBV7-3 and TRBJ2-7, with D perhaps matching TRBD1 (6 bases). Trimming cost V 5 bases and J 7 bases, with 18 bases left between them. Germline V gene lookup returns CDR1 SGHTA and CDR2 FQGTGA. The CDR3 is made up of 14 amino acids. This chain's CDR3 is CASSPGQGPLEQYF. CDR3 bases: TGTGCCAGCAGCCCGGGACAAGGGCCTCTTGAGCAGTACTTC.

This clonotype was found many times. The gene calls are TRBV6-5 and TRBJ2-6, with D unresolved. This CDR3 has 18 residues. Trimming removed 2 bases from V and 3 bases from J, with 17 bases in between. Germline V lookup: CDR1 MNHEY, CDR2 SVGAGI. In DNA, the CDR3 is TGTGCCAGCAGTTACCTCCTCCCATCAGGCTTTGGGGCCAACGTCCTGACTTTC. It is translated as CASSYLLPSGFGANVLTF.

Ten or more counts support this clonotype. The chain employs TRBV12-3 or TRBV12-4 and TRBJ2-7; D may be TRBD1 (5 bases). V was cut by 6 bases and J by 5 bases, with 29 bases left in between. This CDR3 has 18 amino acids. The CDR3 protein is CASSPTVKGPPLPNEQYF. In nucleotides, the CDR3 is TGTGCCAGCAGCCCCACCGTGAAGGGGCCCCCGCTACCAAACGAGCAGTACTTC.